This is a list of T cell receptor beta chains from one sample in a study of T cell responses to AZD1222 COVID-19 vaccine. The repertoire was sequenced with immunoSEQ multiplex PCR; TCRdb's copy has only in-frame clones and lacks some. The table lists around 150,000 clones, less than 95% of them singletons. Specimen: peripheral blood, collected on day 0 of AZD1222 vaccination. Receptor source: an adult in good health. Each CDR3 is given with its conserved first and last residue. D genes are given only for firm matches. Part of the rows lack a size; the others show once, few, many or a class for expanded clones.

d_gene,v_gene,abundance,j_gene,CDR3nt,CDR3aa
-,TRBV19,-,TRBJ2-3,TGTGCCAGTAGAACTAGCACGTTAACCTCCACAGATACGCAGTATTTT,CASRTSTLTSTDTQYF
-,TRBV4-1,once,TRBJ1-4,TGCGCCAGCAGTCTTACCGACAGAGTTAATGAAAAACTGTTTTTT,CASSLTDRVNEKLFF
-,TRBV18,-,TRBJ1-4,TGTGCCAGCTCACCCCTTGGACAGACCCCAACTAATGAAAAACTGTTTTTT,CASSPLGQTPTNEKLFF
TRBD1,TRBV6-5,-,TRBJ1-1,TGTGCCAGCAACCGACAGGGTAGGACTGAAGCTTTCTTT,CASNRQGRTEAFF
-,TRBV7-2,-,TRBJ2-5,TGTGCCAGCAGCTTCGCAGGGACGGTCTACCAAGAGACCCAGTACTTC,CASSFAGTVYQETQYF
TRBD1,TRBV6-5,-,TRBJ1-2,TGTGCCAGTCGACCCGGGACAGGGCATTTGTATGGCTACACCTTC,CASRPGTGHLYGYTF
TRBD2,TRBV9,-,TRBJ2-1,TGTGCCAGCAGCACCACTGCGGGAGTCTATTACAATGAGCAGTTCTTC,CASSTTAGVYYNEQFF
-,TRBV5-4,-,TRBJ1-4,TGTGCCAGCAGCTCCAAGGACCGTCGCGCAACTAATGAAAAACTGTTTTTT,CASSSKDRRATNEKLFF
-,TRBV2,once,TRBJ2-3,TGTGCCAGCAACGTTGTGGGTATCGAGGATACGCAGTATTTT,CASNVVGIEDTQYF
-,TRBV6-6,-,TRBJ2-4,TGTGCCAGCAGTTACGCCCAGGGTAGCGCCAAAAACATTCAGTACTTC,CASSYAQGSAKNIQYF
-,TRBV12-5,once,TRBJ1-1,TGTGCTAGTGGTCCCGGTAGGGACACTGAAGCTTTCTTT,CASGPGRDTEAFF
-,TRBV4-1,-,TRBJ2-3,TGCGCCAGCAGCCAAGATTTTGGGGCGCAGGGGTGGGACACAGATACGCAGTATTTT,CASSQDFGAQGWDTDTQYF
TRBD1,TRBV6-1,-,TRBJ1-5,TGTGCCAGCAGTGAGCGCAATGGACAGGCCACCAATCAGCCCCAGCATTTT,CASSERNGQATNQPQHF
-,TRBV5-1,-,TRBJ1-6,TGCGCCAGCAGCTTGGCGGGGAATTCACCCCTCCACTTT,CASSLAGNSPLHF
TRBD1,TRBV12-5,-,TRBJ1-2,TGTGCTAGTGCCTGGGACAGGCTTAACTATGGCTACACCTTC,CASAWDRLNYGYTF
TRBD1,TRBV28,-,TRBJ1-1,TGTGCCAGCAGTGCCGGACAGGGCACTGAAGCTTTCTTT,CASSAGQGTEAFF
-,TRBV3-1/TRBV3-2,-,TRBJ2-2,TGTGCCAGCAGCCATACCGCGGGCACCGGGGAGCTGTTTTTT,CASSHTAGTGELFF
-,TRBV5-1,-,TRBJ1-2,TGCGCCACCAGATTAGAGCCTACAGCTAAAGCGGGAGGCTACACCTTC,CATRLEPTAKAGGYTF
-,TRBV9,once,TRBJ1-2,TGTGCCAGCAGCGTCGGAAGCTATGGCTACACCTTC,CASSVGSYGYTF
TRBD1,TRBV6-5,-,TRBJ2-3,TGTGCCAGCAGTTACCGGAGGACAGGGAGCACAGATACGCAGTATTTT,CASSYRRTGSTDTQYF
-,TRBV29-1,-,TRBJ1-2,TGCAGCGTTGAACGGACGAACTATGGCTACACCTTC,CSVERTNYGYTF
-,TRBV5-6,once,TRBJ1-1,TGTGCCAGCAGCTTGGTCGGGCGACATGCTGAAGCTTTCTTT,CASSLVGRHAEAFF
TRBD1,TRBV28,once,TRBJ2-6,TGTGCCAGCAGCCGTCAGGGGGCGGCAGGGGCCAACGTCCTGACTTTC,CASSRQGAAGANVLTF
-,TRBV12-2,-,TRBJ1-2,TGTGCAAGTCGCCCACGGACAGGGGGTGGCTACACCTTC,CASRPRTGGGYTF
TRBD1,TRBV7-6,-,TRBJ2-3,TGTGCCAGCAGCGAACCGGGACAGGGGTCCCATTTAAGGTATTTT,CASSEPGQGSHLRYF
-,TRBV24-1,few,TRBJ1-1,TGTGCCACCAGTGGTCCAGGGGCGAGGGAAGCTTTCTTT,CATSGPGAREAFF
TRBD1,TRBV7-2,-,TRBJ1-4,TGTGCCAGCAGCGGGACAGGGTTAGCTGAAAAACTGTTTTTT,CASSGTGLAEKLFF
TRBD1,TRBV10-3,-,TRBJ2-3,TGTGCCATCAGGAAGACAGGGGTCAACACAGATACGCAGTATTTT,CAIRKTGVNTDTQYF
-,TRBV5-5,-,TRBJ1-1,TGTGCCAGCAGCTTGGGGGGGCGTAACACTGAAGCTTTCTTT,CASSLGGRNTEAFF
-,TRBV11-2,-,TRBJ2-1,TGTGCCAGCAGCAGAAGTTATGAGCAGTTCTTC,CASSRSYEQFF
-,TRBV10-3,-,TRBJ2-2,TGTGCCATCAGTGAGTCTCGGTTTCTGGGAAACACCGGGGAGCTGTTTTTT,CAISESRFLGNTGELFF
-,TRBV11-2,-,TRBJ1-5,TGTGCCAGCAGCTTAGGCCGGGACGGAGCTTCTCGACAGCCCCAGCATTTT,CASSLGRDGASRQPQHF
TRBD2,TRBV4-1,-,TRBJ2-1,TGCGCCAGCAGCCAAGATAAATCGCGGCTGCTAGCGGGCAATGAGCAGTTCTTC,CASSQDKSRLLAGNEQFF
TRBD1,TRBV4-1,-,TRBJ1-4,TGCGCCAGCAGCCACCCGGACAGGGCTAATGAAAAACTGTTTTTT,CASSHPDRANEKLFF
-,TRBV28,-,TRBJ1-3,TGTGCCAGCAGTGCCCTAGGCGGAGGGTCTGGAAACACCATATATTTT,CASSALGGGSGNTIYF
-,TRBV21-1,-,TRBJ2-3,TGTGCCAGCAGCAAAAATGTTTCGCCGACAGCGGTGACAGATACGCAGTATTTT,CASSKNVSPTAVTDTQYF
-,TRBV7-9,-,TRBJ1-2,TGTGCCAGCAGCTTCTTCTCCGGGGCCCACCTCTATGGCTACACCTTC,CASSFFSGAHLYGYTF
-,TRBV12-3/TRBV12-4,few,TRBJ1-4,TGTGCCAGCAGGCATAATGAAAAACTGTTTTTT,CASRHNEKLFF
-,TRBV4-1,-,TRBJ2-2,TGCGCCAGCAGCCCCCTCGAGAGGGGTACCGGGGAGCTGTTTTTT,CASSPLERGTGELFF
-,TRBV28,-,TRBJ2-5,TGTGCCAGCAGTTTTACGTACCAAGAGACCCAGTACTTC,CASSFTYQETQYF
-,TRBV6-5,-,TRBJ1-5,TGTGCCAGCAGTTACTCGGCAGGTCCCCAGCATTTT,CASSYSAGPQHF
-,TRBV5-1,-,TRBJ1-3,TGCGCCAGCAGCGAAGCGGCCAGGGTCCCTGGAAACACCATATATTTT,CASSEAARVPGNTIYF
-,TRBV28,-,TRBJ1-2,TGTGCCAGCAGTTTATACAGAGACCATGGCTACACCTTC,CASSLYRDHGYTF